These 26 T cell receptor beta chains came from one sample sequenced in a study of post-analysis software for immune sequencing data. Study-wide results and caveats: Higher frequency in patients than in controls was seen for about five TRBV segments, with TRBV5-6, TRBV5-1 and TRBV20-1 among them.

Which antigens these TCRs recognize remains unknown. Unique molecular identifiers had been added to the TCR beta cDNA libraries. TCRdb fed the PCR reads into MiXCR, producing one record per CDR3 protein. This table has over 700,000 distinct CDR3 sequences, 25% to 30% appearing once. Sequencing used blood. Source of these receptors: a girl aged 10 to 17 with multiple sclerosis.

The rearrangement joins TRBV2 to TRBJ1-6; D is perhaps TRBD1 (5 bases). V lost 3 bases and J 10 bases, leaving 16 bases between the germline ends. Per the germline V gene, CDR1 is SNHLY and CDR2 is FYNNEI. The length of the CDR3 is 15 residues. As DNA, the CDR3 is TGTGCCAGCAGTGAGATGGGGACTACGGGGTCACCCCTCCACTTT. Its translation: CASSEMGTTGSPLHF.

The chain employs TRBV5-1 and TRBJ1-1; TRBD1 is a possible D gene (5 bases). This CDR3 spans 15 amino acids. Trimming took off 1 base at V and 3 bases at J, with 13 bases between the two ends. The V gene's germline CDR1 is SGHRS and CDR2 YFSETQ. The CDR3 loop reads CASSLQGRGYTEAFF. Written as DNA, the CDR3 is TGCGCCAGCAGCTTGCAGGGTAGGGGATACACTGAAGCTTTCTTT.

In DNA, the CDR3 is TGTGCCACATATAAGCGCGGCAACCAAGAGACCCAGTACTTC. Its protein product is CATYKRGNQETQYF. The chain links TRBV27 to TRBJ2-5; D remains unclear. The germline V and J ends were trimmed by 10 bases and 0 bases, with 15 bases remaining between them. Germline V gene lookup returns CDR1 MNHEY and CDR2 SMNVEV (reference sequence). This CDR3 is 14 amino acids long.

This clonotype was detected a few times. J is TRBJ2-6 and V is TRBV10-3; D gene unclear. Germline CDR1 reads ENHRY; CDR2 reads SYGVKD. The CDR3 sequence is 16 residues long. V lost 4 bases and J 4 bases, leaving 14 bases between the germline ends. In DNA form, the CDR3 reads TGTGCCATCAGTGGGGGTGGGCGCCTCGGGGCCAACGTCCTGACTTTC. Protein product: CAISGGGRLGANVLTF.

This clonotype was found a few times. V and J are TRBV9 and TRBJ2-1; tentatively, D is TRBD1 (8 bases). Trimming shortened V by 0 bases and J by 4 bases, and 11 bases separated the two germline ends. This CDR3 has 15 residues. Germline lookup yields CDR1 SGDLS and CDR2 YYNGEE. The CDR3 bases are TGTGCCAGCAGCGTAGAACAGGGGGGGTACAATGAGCAGTTCTTC. Protein sequence: CASSVEQGGYNEQFF. The whole variable domain, filled in from reference TRBV9 and TRBJ2-1, reads DSGVTQTPKHLITATGQRVTLRCSPRSGDLSVYWYQQSLDQGLQFLIQYYNGEERAKGNILERFSAQQFPDLHSELNLSSLELGDSALYFCASSVEQGGYNEQFFGPGTRLTVL.

The V and J genes are TRBV7-9 and TRBJ2-5, with TRBD1 identical over 7 bases. The CDR3 contains 12 residues. V lost 0 bases and J lost 12; bases outside the gene matches: 4. From germline, CDR1 is SEHNR and CDR2 FQNEAQ (reference sequence). The CDR3 spells CASSLAGTVEYF. The CDR3 nucleotides read TGTGCCAGCAGCTTAGCTGGGACAGTCGAGTACTTC.

V usage is TRBV5-1 and J usage is TRBJ2-5, with TRBD1 identical over 8 bases. The CDR3 runs to 16 residues. The J segment lost 4 bases and the V segment lost 0 bases, leaving 8 bases of the junction unmatched. The V gene's germline CDR1 is SGHRS and CDR2 YFSETQ. CDR3 residues: CASSLGLGQVGETQYF. The CDR3 DNA reads TGCGCCAGCAGCTTGGGATTGGGACAGGTGGGAGAGACCCAGTACTTC. Full variable domain (remainder filled in from reference TRBV5-1 and TRBJ2-5): KAGVTQTPRYLIKTRGQQVTLSCSPISGHRSVSWYQQTPGQGLQFLFEYFSETQRNKGNFPGRFSGRQFSNSRSEMNVSTLELGDSALYLCASSLGLGQVGETQYFGPGTRLLVL.

This clonotype was seen once. The chain couples TRBV7-2 to TRBJ2-1; TRBD1 is a possible D gene (5 bases). CDR1 is SGHTA and CDR2 is FQGNSA in the germline V gene. Trimming pared 1 base from V and 12 bases from J, leaving 16 bases between. The CDR3 extends over 14 amino acids. The CDR3 DNA reads as TGTGCCAGCAGCTTAGTTTCACAGGATTCGGTGCAGTTCTTC. This gives the protein CASSLVSQDSVQFF.

In this sample, this clonotype turned up a few times. The rearrangement joins TRBV28 to TRBJ2-1; TRBD2 aligns across 9 bases. Germline V gives CDR1 MDHEN, CDR2 SYDVKM. The trim removed 5 bases at V and 3 bases at J, leaving 11 bases unmatched. This CDR3 region has 17 residues. The CDR3 reads CASSLTRVAGDYNEQFF. CDR3 nucleotide sequence: TGTGCCAGCAGTCTCACTCGGGTAGCGGGAGACTACAATGAGCAGTTCTTC.

The chain recombines TRBV20-1 with TRBJ2-1, with D perhaps TRBD2 (6 bases). Germline V gives CDR1 DFQATT, CDR2 SNEGSKA (reference sequence). The CDR3 has 16 amino acids. V was cut by 3 bases and J by 5 bases, with 20 bases left in between. DNA of the CDR3: TGCAGTGCTAGTGGGGTAGGAAGCGGGCTAAACAATGAGCAGTTCTTC. This codes for CSASGVGSGLNNEQFF.

This clonotype turned up a few times. The chain uses TRBV4-1 and TRBJ2-3; the match to TRBD2 covers 12 bases. CDR3 size: 19 residues. With 0 bases clipped from V and 6 bases from J, the junction kept 13 bases outside the gene matches. Germline assignment: CDR1 MGHRA and CDR2 YSYEKL. CDR3 in DNA: TGCGCCAGCAGCCAAGATCGTTCGGCTAGCGGGAGGGTAGGGGATACGCAGTATTTT. It is translated as CASSQDRSASGRVGDTQYF.

The chain is built from TRBV5-6 and TRBJ2-4; D unresolved. The J call may be in error: the DNA end matches TRBJ2-7 better. This CDR3 is 11 amino acids long. Germline V gene data show CDR1 as SGHDT and CDR2 as YYEEEE. The CDR3 bases are TGTGCCAGCAGCTTGGACCACGAGCAGTACTTC. This codes for CASSLDHEQYF.

Only a few counts were recorded for this clonotype. This rearrangement joins TRBV12-3 or TRBV12-4 to TRBJ1-1; tentatively, D is TRBD1 (5 bases). V lost 6 bases and J lost 0, with 17 bases in between. The CDR3 consists of 16 residues. The CDR3 DNA reads as TGTGCCAGCAGCCCCTCGCAGGGCCTCCTGAACACTGAAGCTTTCTTT. Its protein product is CASSPSQGLLNTEAFF.

The rearrangement links TRBV12-5 to TRBJ2-3, with 10 bases matching TRBD2. V dropped 5 bases and J dropped 1; count of bases not matched to a gene: 6. The CDR3 is 16 residues long. CDR1 and CDR2 (germline): LGHNT, FRNRAP. This CDR3 reads CASGPTGLAGTDTQYF. CDR3 bases: TGTGCTAGTGGTCCCACAGGACTAGCGGGCACAGATACGCAGTATTTT.

The chain joins TRBV20-1 to TRBJ2-7; 10 bases match TRBD2. CDR3 length equals 14 residues. Germline V gene sequence: CDR1 DFQATT, CDR2 SNEGSKA (reference sequence). V lost 3 bases and J lost 2; bases outside the gene matches: 4. CDR3 DNA sequence: TGCAGTGCTAGCGGACTAGCGGACCCCTACGAGCAGTACTTC. This encodes CSASGLADPYEQYF.

This clonotype occurred a few times. J is TRBJ2-1 and V is TRBV20-1; 9 positions agree with TRBD2. Germline V lookup: CDR1 DFQATT, CDR2 SNEGSKA (reference sequence). V lost 1 base to trimming and J lost 1 base; unmatched junction nucleotides: 11. The CDR3 has 18 amino acids. CDR3 sequence reads: CSARARASGTGSYNEQFF. CDR3 in DNA: TGCAGTGCTAGAGCCAGGGCTAGCGGGACTGGGTCCTACAATGAGCAGTTCTTC.

Remarks on this clonotype: Its ends do not fully match the called genes, so a read error is possible. The chain joins TRBV10-3 to TRBJ2-7, with 8 bases fitting TRBD1. The CDR3 has 16 amino acids. CDR1 is ENHRY, CDR2 SYGVKD, per germline. CDR3 sequence reads: CTISEVLTQGAYEQYF. CDR3 sequence (DNA): TGTACCATCAGTGAGGTTCTAACACAGGGGGCCTACGAGCAGTACTTC.

The gene calls are TRBV7-2 and TRBJ2-7, with 8 bases identical to TRBD2. J gave up 0 bases and V 2 bases, and 12 bases lay outside the gene matches. This CDR3 region has 18 residues. The germline V gene encodes CDR1 SGHTA and CDR2 FQGNSA. CDR3 sequence: CASSLFTPSGGNSYEQYF. CDR3 coding DNA: TGTGCCAGCAGCTTATTCACACCCTCGGGAGGGAACTCCTACGAGCAGTACTTC.

The CDR3 loop is CASSLAGGNSGNTIYF. The CDR3 DNA reads as TGCGCCAGCAGCTTGGCCGGAGGGAATAGTGGAAACACCATATATTTT. This chain connects TRBV5-1 to TRBJ1-3; D remains ambiguous. The V and J ends lost 0 bases and 3 bases respectively, with 13 bases between them. This CDR3 spans 16 amino acids. Germline CDR1 is SGHRS and CDR2 is YFSETQ.

There are a few counts of this clonotype. The chain carries TRBV29-1 and TRBJ2-3, with D tentatively TRBD2 (7 bases). Germline loops: CDR1 SQVTM, CDR2 ANQGSEA. The CDR3 contains 14 residues. V was pared by 8 bases and J by 5 bases, with 20 bases between. In nucleotides, the CDR3 is TGCAGCCTCGTGGGGGGGCAGATGGGAGATACGCAGTATTTT. This sequence encodes CSLVGGQMGDTQYF.

This chain uses TRBV3-1 with TRBJ1-5; D remains unclear. This CDR3 has 16 amino acids. CDR1 and CDR2 from the germline V gene are LGHDT and YNNKEL (reference sequence). The germline V and J ends were trimmed by 1 base and 3 bases, with 13 bases remaining between them. In nucleotides, the CDR3 is TGTGCCAGCAGCCAAGGGATCGGCAGGCACAATCAGCCCCAGCATTTT. This translates into CASSQGIGRHNQPQHF.

The chain joins TRBV28 to TRBJ2-4; 9 positions match TRBD2. V shed 4 bases, J shed 0 bases, and the junction held 4 bases outside the gene matches. The CDR3 has 16 residues. Germline CDR1 is MDHEN and CDR2 is SYDVKM. DNA for the CDR3: TGTGCCAGCAGTTCACTAGCGGGTCTAGCCAAAAACATTCAGTACTTC. Amino acid sequence: CASSSLAGLAKNIQYF.

This clonotype was observed a few times. This chain uses TRBV28 with TRBJ2-1, with 11 bases matching TRBD2. J lost 7 bases, V lost 3 bases, and 14 bases had no gene match. CDR1 is MDHEN, CDR2 SYDVKM, per germline. The CDR3 covers 18 residues. CDR3 sequence reads: CASSFPRTLAGVANEQFF. The CDR3 DNA reads TGTGCCAGCAGTTTCCCGAGAACACTAGCGGGAGTGGCTAATGAGCAGTTCTTC. The full variable domain, its missing parts supplied by reference TRBV28 and TRBJ2-1, is DVKVTQSSRYLVKRTGEKVFLECVQDMDHENMFWYRQDPGLGLRLIYFSYDVKMKEKGDIPEGYSVSREKKERFSLILESASTNQTSMYLCASSFPRTLAGVANEQFFGPGTRLTVL.

V and J are TRBV11-2 and TRBJ2-1; 10 nucleotides line up with TRBD2. Trimming at V came to 5 bases and at J to 4 bases, leaving 5 bases not matched to a gene. The CDR3 sequence is 15 residues long. The germline gives CDR1 SGHAT, CDR2 FQNNGV. CDR3 residues: CASSMAAGGYNEQFF. The CDR3 DNA sequence: TGTGCCAGCAGCATGGCAGCGGGGGGGTACAATGAGCAGTTCTTC.

This rearrangement joins TRBV19 to TRBJ1-5; tentative D call: TRBD1 (5 bases). The CDR3 contains 22 residues. The V end was cut by 6 bases, the J end by 6 bases, with 39 bases between. Per the germline V gene, CDR1 is LNHDA and CDR2 is SQIVND (reference sequence). The CDR3 sequence: CASSRGAGDLFPRVYWGQPQHF. The CDR3 DNA is TGTGCCAGTAGCAGAGGGGCGGGGGACCTCTTCCCTCGGGTTTACTGGGGTCAGCCCCAGCATTTT.

In this sample, this clonotype turned up a few times. V gene TRBV20-1 combines with J gene TRBJ2-7, with D possibly matching TRBD2 (5 bases). Deletions cut 4 bases from V and 2 bases from J, with 18 bases between. Germline CDR1 and CDR2: DFQATT and SNEGSKA (reference sequence). This CDR3 spans 15 amino acids. The chain's CDR3 is CSAKSVVASTYEQYF. As DNA, the CDR3 is TGCAGTGCTAAGAGTGTGGTAGCGTCTACCTACGAGCAGTACTTC.